Listed below are T cell receptor beta chains from one sample, sequenced in a study of T cell responses to AZD1222 COVID-19 vaccine. The data were produced by immunoSEQ multiplex PCR, yet TCRdb's version contains in-frame clones alone and is incomplete. Here the sample spans around 140,000 clones, approximately 92% being singletons. The sequencing here drew on peripheral blood, taken 28 days after the second AZD1222 dose. The source is an adult who received the AZD1222 COVID-19 vaccine. Each CDR3 is given with its conserved first and last residue. The D gene is left open where the match is weak. Clone size is not always given. Where it is, it says once, few, many or a class for expanded clones.

>-|-|TRBV3-1/TRBV3-2|13|TRBJ2-6
TGTGCCAGCAGCCAGCCTGGGGCCAACGTCCTGACTTTC
CASSQPGANVLTF
>TRBD1|once|TRBV28|13|TRBJ2-7
TGTGCCAGTGGGACAGGGGCTACCTACGAGCAGTACTTC
CASGTGATYEQYF
>TRBD2|-|TRBV7-9|13|TRBJ2-7
TGTGCCAGCAGACCAACTAGCGCCTACGAGCAGTACTTC
CASRPTSAYEQYF
>-|-|TRBV18|15|TRBJ1-6
TGTGCCAGCTCACCGTCCGGGTACTATAATTCACCCCTCCACTTT
CASSPSGYYNSPLHF
>TRBD1|few|TRBV19|15|TRBJ1-2
TGTGCCAGTAGTATGGACAGGGGGCTGTACTATGGCTACACCTTC
CASSMDRGLYYGYTF
>-|-|TRBV11-2|18|TRBJ2-3
TGTGCCAGCAGCTTAGTCCCTCCTGCCAGGGCTAGCACAGATACGCAGTATTTT
CASSLVPPARASTDTQYF
>-|-|TRBV5-1|15|TRBJ1-2
TGCGCCAGCAGCACCGGACAGCTATCGACCTATGGCTACACCTTC
CASSTGQLSTYGYTF
>-|-|TRBV5-1|14|TRBJ1-4
TGCGCCAGCAGCATCGGGAGAGCGGATGAAAAACTGTTTTTT
CASSIGRADEKLFF
>TRBD2|-|TRBV29-1|13|TRBJ2-1
TGCAGCAAGCGCCTAGCGGGAGCAAATGAGCAGTTCTTC
CSKRLAGANEQFF
>TRBD1|-|TRBV6-5|16|TRBJ2-7
TGTGCCAGCAGTTACTCGAGATCAGGGGGCATCCACGAGCAGTACTTC
CASSYSRSGGIHEQYF
>TRBD2|-|TRBV28|16|TRBJ2-2
TGTGCCAGCAGGTGGACTAGCGGGAGGAACACCGGGGAGCTGTTTTTT
CASRWTSGRNTGELFF
>-|once|TRBV28|15|TRBJ1-4
TGTGCCAGCAGTTCGATGCGGGACGTGGATGAAAAACTGTTTTTT
CASSSMRDVDEKLFF
>-|-|TRBV19|13|TRBJ1-2
TGTGCCACCAAACAAGGGGCACGGGGAGGCTACACCTTC
CATKQGARGGYTF
>-|-|TRBV7-2|13|TRBJ2-4
TGTGCCAGCAGCTTAGTTAGTTTGGACATTCAGTACTTC
CASSLVSLDIQYF
>-|-|TRBV30|14|TRBJ1-5
TGTGCCTGGAGTGTCGGCGGGCCGAGAGAGCCCCAGCATTTT
CAWSVGGPREPQHF
>TRBD1|-|TRBV19|15|TRBJ1-6
TGTGCCAGTAGATCCTACGCGGGACAGGGGTCACCCCTCCACTTT
CASRSYAGQGSPLHF
>TRBD2|-|TRBV20-1|19|TRBJ2-1
TGCAGTGCTAGTTCACTCCCGACCGGGACTAGCGGCTTATACAATGAGCAGTTCTTC
CSASSLPTGTSGLYNEQFF
>-|-|TRBV15|11|TRBJ2-7
TGTGCCACCGGCAACAGGTACGAGCAGTACTTC
CATGNRYEQYF
>-|-|TRBV4-1|15|TRBJ1-2
TGCGCCAGCAGCCCCATCGGGGGGCTTAGCTATGGCTACACCTTC
CASSPIGGLSYGYTF
>TRBD2|-|TRBV5-6|16|TRBJ2-1
TGTGCCAGCAGCTTTGGTATAGCGGGAACCTACAATGAGCAGTTCTTC
CASSFGIAGTYNEQFF
>-|-|TRBV4-1|14|TRBJ1-1
TGCGCCAGCAGCCCCCTGGGGTCCGTCACTGAAGCTTTCTTT
CASSPLGSVTEAFF
>-|-|TRBV7-9|12|TRBJ2-7
TGTGCCAGCAGCCCGAATTCCTACGAGCAGTACTTC
CASSPNSYEQYF
>TRBD2|-|TRBV7-2|16|TRBJ2-7
TGTGCCAGCAGCTTAACTAGCGGGAGATCATCCTACGAGCAGTACTTC
CASSLTSGRSSYEQYF
>-|-|TRBV11-3|14|TRBJ2-1
TGTGCCAGCAGCTTTGCTCGCTCGGTTAATGAGCAGTTCTTC
CASSFARSVNEQFF
>-|-|TRBV10-1|14|TRBJ2-7
TGCGCCAGCAGTGAGATTCAGGGATCCTACGAGCAGTACTTC
CASSEIQGSYEQYF
>TRBD1|-|TRBV9|14|TRBJ1-6
TGTGCCAGCAGCGTAGGGACAGGGAGGTCACCCCTCCACTTT
CASSVGTGRSPLHF
>-|-|TRBV7-2|13|TRBJ1-5
TGTGCCAGCAGCTCGCGAGGGGATCAGCCCCAGCATTTT
CASSSRGDQPQHF
>-|few|TRBV7-9|11|TRBJ1-2
TGTGCCAGCAGCACCCGAGGGGGCTACACCTTC
CASSTRGGYTF
>-|-|TRBV29-1|11|TRBJ1-5
TGCAGCGTGGGGGGGAATCAGCCCCAGCATTTT
CSVGGNQPQHF
>TRBD2|-|TRBV29-1|18|TRBJ2-1
TGCAGCGTTTCGACAGTAGGAGGATACGGGAGGGCGAAACCTGAGCAGTTCTTC
CSVSTVGGYGRAKPEQFF
>-|few|TRBV7-6|13|TRBJ2-1
TGTGCCAGCAGCTCCCCGGGACCAAGTGAGCAGTTCTTC
CASSSPGPSEQFF
>-|-|TRBV10-2|15|TRBJ2-7
TGCGCCAGCAGTGAGTCTGGGAACCCCTCCTACGAGCAGTACTTC
CASSESGNPSYEQYF
>TRBD1|-|TRBV29-1|16|TRBJ2-1
TGCAGCGTTGATGGCCTGACAGGGGCAGTCTACAATGAGCAGTTCTTC
CSVDGLTGAVYNEQFF
>-|once|TRBV6-5|13|TRBJ1-1
TGTGCCAGCAGTTACATCCAGGGAACAGAAGCTTTCTTT
CASSYIQGTEAFF
>-|-|TRBV15|14|TRBJ1-1
TGTGCCACCAGCGGTAGACTCATGAACACTGAAGCTTTCTTT
CATSGRLMNTEAFF
>-|-|TRBV5-1|15|TRBJ2-7
TGCGCCAGCAGCTTGGTGGGGGGGCTCTCCTACGAGCAGTACTTC
CASSLVGGLSYEQYF
>-|once|TRBV28|14|TRBJ1-2
TGTGCCAGCAGTTTATACGGCAGTTACTATGGCTACACCTTC
CASSLYGSYYGYTF
>-|once|TRBV19|13|TRBJ2-1
TGTGCCAGTAGTATCCACAGGGACAATGAGCAGTTCTTC
CASSIHRDNEQFF
>-|-|TRBV5-1|14|TRBJ1-1
TGCGCCAGCAGCGCATCACAGGGGAACACTGAAGCTTTCTTT
CASSASQGNTEAFF
>-|-|TRBV7-2|16|TRBJ1-1
TGTGCCAGCAGTGAGAGGGGACGATGGGGAAACACTGAAGCTTTCTTT
CASSERGRWGNTEAFF
>-|-|TRBV7-3|13|TRBJ2-1
TGTGCCAGCAGCTTATATCCTAGCGATGAGCAGTTCTTC
CASSLYPSDEQFF
>-|-|TRBV18|16|TRBJ2-1
TGTGCCAGCTCACCCCTGCCGCCCTATGAATACAATGAGCAGTTCTTC
CASSPLPPYEYNEQFF
>TRBD1|-|TRBV5-1|14|TRBJ1-1
TGCGCCAGCAGCTCGACAGGGGGGAACACTGAAGCTTTCTTT
CASSSTGGNTEAFF